A selection of T cell receptor beta chains follows, all from one sample in a study of T cells in Graves' hyperthyroidism and ophthalmopathy. TCRdb analysed the multiplex PCR reads with MiXCR anew, one entry per CDR3 protein. The sample includes 460,000 or so distinct CDR3 sequences, 14% of them seen just once. The sample comprised blood. Receptors originate from a young woman with Graves' hyperthyroidism. Each CDR3 is given with its conserved first and last residue. D genes are given only for firm matches. The size of a clone is reported for some rows only, either as once, few or many, or as a class for expanded clones.

j_call d_call v_call clone_size cdr3_aa cdr3_nt
TRBJ1-1 . TRBV19 many CASSIGGGARANTEAFF TGTGCCAGTAGTATTGGGGGGGGGGCCCGGGCGAACACTGAAGCTTTCTTT
TRBJ2-7 . TRBV20-1 many CSARDGTGSYEQYF TGCAGTGCTAGAGATGGTACAGGCTCCTACGAGCAGTACTTC
TRBJ2-7 . TRBV11-1 . CASSLNRDEQYF TGTGCCAGCAGCTTAAACCGGGACGAGCAGTACTTC
TRBJ1-4 . TRBV6-1 many CATEDPGVNEKLFF TGTGCCACCGAAGATCCGGGGGTTAATGAAAAACTGTTTTTT
TRBJ2-2 TRBD1 TRBV30 . CAWRGTGNTGELFF TGTGCCTGGAGGGGGACAGGGAACACCGGGGAGCTGTTTTTT
TRBJ1-5 . TRBV20-1 many CSARGQPQHF TGCAGTGCTAGAGGACAGCCCCAGCATTTT
TRBJ1-5 . TRBV19 many CASSWQVNQPQHF TGTGCCAGTAGCTGGCAGGTGAATCAGCCCCAGCATTTT
TRBJ1-1 TRBD1 TRBV10-3 many CAISSTGGSVNTEAFF TGTGCCATCAGTTCTACAGGGGGATCTGTGAACACTGAAGCTTTCTTT
TRBJ1-6 . TRBV7-2 . CASSLVGDYNSPLHF TGTGCCAGCAGCTTAGTCGGGGATTATAATTCACCCCTCCACTTT
TRBJ1-5 . TRBV20-1 many CSARGQGNQPQHF TGCAGTGCTAGAGGACAGGGCAATCAGCCCCAGCATTTT
TRBJ2-5 TRBD1 TRBV7-8 many CASRLSGGTETQYF TGTGCCAGCAGATTGTCAGGGGGCACAGAGACCCAGTACTTC
TRBJ1-2 . TRBV5-1 many CASSPGVGLGYGYTF TGCGCCAGCAGCCCTGGGGTAGGGTTGGGCTATGGCTACACCTTC
TRBJ1-1 TRBD1 TRBV7-6 few CASSAGQGTEAFF TGTGCCAGCAGCGCGGGACAGGGTACTGAAGCTTTCTTT
TRBJ2-1 . TRBV6-1 . CASSGSGQLYNEQFF TGTGCCAGCAGTGGCTCCGGACAGCTTTACAATGAGCAGTTCTTC
TRBJ2-1 . TRBV19 . CASSISGLASHNEQFF TGTGCCAGTAGTATTTCCGGGCTAGCGAGCCACAATGAGCAGTTCTTC
TRBJ1-1 . TRBV12-3/TRBV12-4 many CATLGRSNTEAFF TGTGCCACCCTAGGCAGGTCGAACACTGAAGCTTTCTTT
TRBJ1-5 . TRBV2 many CASNPRQSNQPQHF TGTGCCAGCAACCCCCGACAGAGCAATCAGCCCCAGCATTTT
TRBJ2-3 . TRBV2 many CAGKMGDTQYF TGTGCCGGAAAGATGGGGGATACGCAGTATTTT
TRBJ2-1 . TRBV12-3/TRBV12-4 few CASSLAPKVYNEQFF TGTGCCAGCAGTTTAGCCCCCAAGGTATACAATGAGCAGTTCTTC
TRBJ1-4 TRBD1 TRBV6-2/TRBV6-3 . CASSYSDRINEKLFF TGTGCCAGCAGTTACTCGGACAGGATTAATGAAAAACTGTTTTTT
TRBJ2-2 TRBD2 TRBV9 many CASSPSRSTSGMNTGELFF TGTGCCAGCAGCCCCTCCCGTAGTACTAGCGGGATGAACACCGGGGAGCTGTTTTTT
TRBJ1-5 . TRBV12-3/TRBV12-4 few CASRGQENQPQHF TGTGCCAGCAGGGGTCAGGAGAATCAGCCCCAGCATTTT
TRBJ2-1 TRBD2 TRBV11-2 many CASSLAGAGLAGEGEQFF TGTGCCAGCAGCTTAGCGGGCGCAGGACTAGCGGGAGAAGGGGAGCAGTTCTTC
TRBJ2-5 . TRBV6-1 . CASSEGGTETQYF TGTGCCAGCAGTGAGGGGGGAACGGAGACCCAGTACTTC
TRBJ2-5 . TRBV30 few CAWLFTQETQYF TGTGCCTGGCTTTTTACCCAAGAGACCCAGTACTTC
TRBJ1-5 TRBD1 TRBV11-2 many CASSSSTGRAGQPQHF TGTGCCAGCAGCTCGTCGACAGGGCGAGCAGGTCAGCCCCAGCATTTT
TRBJ2-3 TRBD2 TRBV5-1 many CASSWRTSGIATDTQYF TGCGCCAGCAGCTGGCGGACTAGCGGGATTGCCACAGATACGCAGTATTTT
TRBJ2-1 . TRBV29-1 many CSVTIATSYNEQFF TGCAGCGTTACAATAGCGACAAGTTACAATGAGCAGTTCTTC
TRBJ2-1 . TRBV6-1 . CASTILNEQFF TGTGCCAGCACAATCCTCAATGAGCAGTTCTTC
TRBJ2-7 TRBD2 TRBV20-1 many CSAGGLAGVGEQYF TGCAGTGCTGGGGGACTAGCGGGAGTTGGTGAGCAGTACTTC
TRBJ2-7 . TRBV28 many CASRAAYEQYF TGTGCCAGCAGGGCCGCCTACGAGCAGTACTTC
TRBJ1-2 TRBD1 TRBV10-3 many CAISEPQGDGYTF TGTGCCATCAGTGAGCCCCAGGGGGATGGCTACACCTTC
TRBJ2-5 TRBD2 TRBV12-3/TRBV12-4 few CASSFTSGGETQYF TGTGCCAGCAGTTTCACTAGCGGGGGCGAGACCCAGTACTTC
TRBJ2-4 TRBD1 TRBV6-2/TRBV6-3 . CASSRTGIIAKNIQYF TGTGCCAGCAGCAGGACAGGAATCATAGCCAAAAACATTCAGTACTTC
TRBJ1-5 . TRBV24-1 . CATSDSIGPQHF TGTGCCACCAGTGACTCCATTGGGCCCCAGCATTTT
TRBJ1-6 . TRBV27 many CASTTKPGSSRLHF TGTGCCAGCACCACGAAACCGGGGTCCTCGCGTCTCCACTTT
TRBJ2-7 . TRBV29-1 many CSVGGTRGRSYEQYF TGCAGCGTCGGGGGTACGCGGGGGCGCTCCTACGAGCAGTACTTC